The rows below give T cell receptor beta chains drawn from one sample of a study. Each CDR3 protein gets one entry after TCRdb re-called the multiplex PCR reads with MiXCR. The repertoire has 600 or so distinct CDR3 sequences, roughly 20% of them found once; the top ten carry about a fifth. Sequences were obtained from naive CD4+ T cells sorted from blood. The source is a female donor with breast cancer. The CDR3 runs from the conserved cysteine through the conserved F or W. Fields, in order: clone size, CDR3 length, V gene, D gene, J gene, CDR3 DNA, CDR3 protein. The D gene is left open where the match is weak. Clone size is not always given. Where it is, it says once, few, many or a class for expanded clones.

clone size: NA
CDR3 length: 13
V gene: TRBV12-3/TRBV12-4
D gene: NA
J gene: TRBJ1-2
CDR3 DNA: TGTGCCAGCAGTTTAGAAGGGTTCCTTGGCTACACCTTC
CDR3 protein: CASSLEGFLGYTF

clone size: large
CDR3 length: 16
V gene: TRBV12-3/TRBV12-4
D gene: TRBD1
J gene: TRBJ1-2
CDR3 DNA: TGTGCCAGCAGTTCGTATTCCGGGACAGGGGATTCTGGCTACACCTTC
CDR3 protein: CASSSYSGTGDSGYTF

clone size: large
CDR3 length: 14
V gene: TRBV12-3/TRBV12-4
D gene: TRBD1
J gene: TRBJ1-2
CDR3 DNA: TGTGCCAGCACCGATACAGGGGACGTCTATGGCTACACCTTC
CDR3 protein: CASTDTGDVYGYTF

clone size: large
CDR3 length: 15
V gene: TRBV12-3/TRBV12-4
D gene: NA
J gene: TRBJ1-2
CDR3 DNA: TGTGCCAGCAGACCCGACAGTGGTAGTGTATATGGCTACACCTTC
CDR3 protein: CASRPDSGSVYGYTF

clone size: medium-sized
CDR3 length: 15
V gene: TRBV12-3/TRBV12-4
D gene: NA
J gene: TRBJ1-2
CDR3 DNA: TGTGCCAGCAGTTTACCCCGACAGAGGGTGGATGGCTACACCTTC
CDR3 protein: CASSLPRQRVDGYTF

clone size: NA
CDR3 length: 11
V gene: TRBV12-3/TRBV12-4
D gene: TRBD1
J gene: TRBJ1-2
CDR3 DNA: TGTGCCAGTAGGACAGGGGATGGCTACACCTTC
CDR3 protein: CASRTGDGYTF

clone size: large
CDR3 length: 14
V gene: TRBV12-3/TRBV12-4
D gene: NA
J gene: TRBJ1-2
CDR3 DNA: TGTGCCAGCAGTTTAGACCGGAGCTCCTATGGCTACACCTTC
CDR3 protein: CASSLDRSSYGYTF

clone size: few
CDR3 length: 16
V gene: TRBV12-3/TRBV12-4
D gene: TRBD1
J gene: TRBJ1-2
CDR3 DNA: TGTGCCAGCAGTTTACCGACCGGGACAGGGGCCTATGGCTACACCTTC
CDR3 protein: CASSLPTGTGAYGYTF

clone size: NA
CDR3 length: 14
V gene: TRBV12-3/TRBV12-4
D gene: TRBD1
J gene: TRBJ1-2
CDR3 DNA: TGTGCCAGCAGTTCGCCGGGACAGGCACTTGGCTACACCTTC
CDR3 protein: CASSSPGQALGYTF

clone size: few
CDR3 length: 15
V gene: TRBV12-3/TRBV12-4
D gene: NA
J gene: TRBJ1-2
CDR3 DNA: TGTGCCAGCAGTTTAGCGGGGCGGGGTCGCTATGGCTACACCTTC
CDR3 protein: CASSLAGRGRYGYTF

clone size: NA
CDR3 length: 14
V gene: TRBV12-3/TRBV12-4
D gene: TRBD1
J gene: TRBJ1-2
CDR3 DNA: TGTGCCAGCATCCAAGGACAGGGCTCCACTGGCCACACCTTC
CDR3 protein: CASIQGQGSTGHTF

clone size: few
CDR3 length: 13
V gene: TRBV12-3/TRBV12-4
D gene: NA
J gene: TRBJ1-2
CDR3 DNA: TGTGCCAGCAGTTTGGCCAGGGGACGTGGCTACACCTTC
CDR3 protein: CASSLARGRGYTF

clone size: large
CDR3 length: 18
V gene: TRBV12-3/TRBV12-4
D gene: TRBD1
J gene: TRBJ1-2
CDR3 DNA: TGTGCCAGCAGCCGACTAGGGTTCCGGGACAGGTCGAACTATGGCTACACCTTC
CDR3 protein: CASSRLGFRDRSNYGYTF

clone size: large
CDR3 length: 17
V gene: TRBV12-3/TRBV12-4
D gene: NA
J gene: TRBJ1-2
CDR3 DNA: TGTGCCAGCAGCACCTCGACATCACCTAGGTCTATTGGTGGCTACACCTTC
CDR3 protein: CASSTSTSPRSIGGYTF

clone size: NA
CDR3 length: 14
V gene: TRBV12-3/TRBV12-4
D gene: NA
J gene: TRBJ1-2
CDR3 DNA: TGTGCCAGTAGTTCTACGGACGGCCCCTATGGCTACACCTTC
CDR3 protein: CASSSTDGPYGYTF

clone size: NA
CDR3 length: 14
V gene: TRBV12-3/TRBV12-4
D gene: TRBD1
J gene: TRBJ1-2
CDR3 DNA: TGTGCCAGCAGGGCGGGACAGGGCTCCACTGGCCACACCTTC
CDR3 protein: CASRAGQGSTGHTF

clone size: NA
CDR3 length: 16
V gene: TRBV12-3/TRBV12-4
D gene: TRBD1
J gene: TRBJ1-2
CDR3 DNA: TGTGCCAGCTCGACCTTGGGTGGACAGGGCTCCACTGGCCACACCTTC
CDR3 protein: CASSTLGGQGSTGHTF

clone size: few
CDR3 length: 12
V gene: TRBV12-3/TRBV12-4
D gene: TRBD1
J gene: TRBJ1-2
CDR3 DNA: TGTGCCAGCAGTCGGACAGGGGAAGGCTACACCTTC
CDR3 protein: CASSRTGEGYTF

clone size: NA
CDR3 length: 17
V gene: TRBV12-3/TRBV12-4
D gene: TRBD1
J gene: TRBJ1-2
CDR3 DNA: TGTGCCAGCGGCATCTCACGACCCGGGACAGGGAACTATGGCTACACCTTC
CDR3 protein: CASGISRPGTGNYGYTF

clone size: NA
CDR3 length: 14
V gene: TRBV12-3/TRBV12-4
D gene: TRBD1
J gene: TRBJ1-2
CDR3 DNA: TGTGCCAGCAGCGCCGGACAGGGCTCCTACGGCTACACCTTC
CDR3 protein: CASSAGQGSYGYTF

clone size: large
CDR3 length: 11
V gene: TRBV12-3/TRBV12-4
D gene: NA
J gene: TRBJ1-2
CDR3 DNA: TGTGCCAGCAGGCAAGGGACGGCTCCCACCTTC
CDR3 protein: CASRQGTAPTF

clone size: hyperexpanded
CDR3 length: 11
V gene: TRBV12-3/TRBV12-4
D gene: NA
J gene: TRBJ1-2
CDR3 DNA: TGTGCCAGCAGCGGCCGGTATGGCTACACCTTC
CDR3 protein: CASSGRYGYTF

clone size: NA
CDR3 length: 15
V gene: TRBV12-3/TRBV12-4
D gene: TRBD1
J gene: TRBJ1-2
CDR3 DNA: TGTGCCAGCAGTTTAAGAGGACAGGGAATTTATGGCTACACCTTC
CDR3 protein: CASSLRGQGIYGYTF

clone size: medium-sized
CDR3 length: 17
V gene: TRBV12-3/TRBV12-4
D gene: TRBD1
J gene: TRBJ1-2
CDR3 DNA: TGTGCCAGCAGTCCCGGACAGGGGCACTCCACTAACTATGGCTACACCTTC
CDR3 protein: CASSPGQGHSTNYGYTF